The 32 T cell receptor beta chains presented below share a single source sample, sequenced in a study of graft-versus-host responses after intestinal transplantation (dated by TCRdb to the early 2020s). The sample's time point label is to be understood as: cells obtained before transplantation from donor or recipient. No antigens are known for them. Receptors were amplified or captured by the immunoSEQ multiplex PCR assay. The table was pulled from immuneACCESS by TCRdb, which kept in-frame rearrangements only. Such tables lose some clones; where checked, under half of the loss comes from unresolved V genes, and the rest has no known cause. Within this sample are around 120,000 clones, with roughly 95% of them counted one time only. The biggest ten clones account for over 2.5% of the sample. The sequencing here drew on unstimulated CD8+ T cells sorted from spleen or lymph node cells, taken before intestinal transplant. Every receptor here comes from a human donor who received an intestinal transplant.

CDR3 DNA sequence: TGTGCCAGCGCGCCGTGGACTAGCGGGACCACAGATACGCAGTATTTT. Amino acids: CASAPWTSGTTDTQYF. The rearrangement uses TRBV7-2 and TRBJ2-3; 12 positions agree with TRBD2. The trim removed 8 bases at V and 2 bases at J, leaving 8 bases unmatched. The germline CDR1 and CDR2 sequences are SGHTA and FQGNSA. There are 16 residues in the CDR3.

This rearrangement joins TRBV15 to TRBJ1-3; D remains ambiguous. Germline V gene sequence: CDR1 LNHNV, CDR2 YYDKDF (reference sequence). The CDR3 consists of 16 residues. V was trimmed by 3 bases and J by 0 bases, leaving 12 bases between them. The CDR3 loop is CATSSPGTVSGNTIYF. In DNA, the CDR3 is TGTGCCACCAGCAGTCCCGGAACAGTCTCTGGAAACACCATATATTTT. Full variable domain (missing parts from reference TRBV15 and TRBJ1-3): DAMVIQNPRYQVTQFGKPVTLSCSQTLNHNVMYWYQQKSSQAPKLLFHYYDKDFNNEADTPDNFQSRRPNTSFCFLDIRSPGLGDTAMYLCATSSPGTVSGNTIYFGEGSWLTVV.

The chain uses TRBV28 and TRBJ2-7; D is undetermined. The CDR3 length is 15 residues. Germline V gene lookup returns CDR1 MDHEN and CDR2 SYDVKM. V was pared by 4 bases and J by 7 bases, with 20 bases between. CDR3 amino acids: CASSSRRDRVLEQYF. The CDR3 DNA reads as TGTGCCAGCAGTTCCCGAAGAGATAGGGTGTTGGAGCAGTACTTC.

The sample holds one count of this clone. The chain links TRBV9 to TRBJ2-1; TRBD2 agrees at 8 bases. This CDR3 region has 16 residues. Losses at the gene ends were 1 base for V and 0 bases for J; bases not matched to a gene: 3. Germline lookup yields CDR1 SGDLS and CDR2 YYNGEE. Here the CDR3 DNA reads TGTGCCAGCAGCGTAAGCGGGAGAAGCTCCTACAATGAGCAGTTCTTC. This codes for CASSVSGRSSYNEQFF.

The V and J genes are TRBV19 and TRBJ1-2, with a possible D match to TRBD1 (5 bases). The ends were cut back, 10 bases at V and 3 bases at J, with 15 bases in the middle. The germline V gene encodes CDR1 LNHDA and CDR2 SQIVND (reference sequence). The CDR3 runs 13 residues. CDR3 sequence reads: CATTAGPHYGYTF. Written as DNA, the CDR3 is TGTGCCACCACGGCGGGACCGCACTATGGCTACACCTTC.

The chain combines TRBV7-8 with TRBJ2-2; no definite D call. Germline V gives CDR1 SGHVS, CDR2 FQNEAQ. The V end was cut by 2 bases, the J end by 7 bases, with 2 bases between. The CDR3 extends over 11 amino acids. DNA for the CDR3: TGTGCCAGCAGCTTACTCGGGGAGCTGTTTTTT. It translates to CASSLLGELFF.

The rearrangement links TRBV6-5 to TRBJ2-1, with 8 bases matching TRBD2. The CDR3 extends over 15 amino acids. V gave up 6 bases and J gave up 0 bases; unmatched junction bases: 4. Germline V lookup: CDR1 MNHEY, CDR2 SVGAGI. Written as DNA, the CDR3 is TGTGCCAGCAGCCGCAGCGGGAGCTCCTACAATGAGCAGTTCTTC. Translated: CASSRSGSSYNEQFF.

The J gene is TRBJ1-2, the V gene TRBV9; the D is unclear. The germline gives CDR1 SGDLS, CDR2 YYNGEE. This CDR3 is built from 13 residues. Trimming removed 0 bases from V and 5 bases from J, with 8 bases in between. The CDR3 here is CASSVDGLYGYTF. The CDR3 DNA reads as TGTGCCAGCAGCGTAGATGGGTTATATGGCTACACCTTC.

V and J are TRBV6-5 and TRBJ2-4; 9 nucleotides match TRBD1. The V gene end was trimmed by 8 bases and the J gene end by 6 bases; junction bases not matched to a gene: 8. Germline V gene sequence: CDR1 MNHEY, CDR2 SVGAGI. The length of the CDR3 is 14 residues. The CDR3 bases are TGTGCCAGCCAAGACAGGGGGTCGGGAAACATTCAGTACTTC. Protein product: CASQDRGSGNIQYF.

V and J are TRBV9 and TRBJ2-5; the D gene is possibly TRBD2 (7 bases). This CDR3 spans 14 amino acids. V was cut by 3 bases and J by 5 bases, with 14 bases left in between. The germline gives CDR1 SGDLS, CDR2 YYNGEE. The CDR3 loop reads CASSGGGLGETQYF. CDR3 in DNA: TGTGCCAGCAGCGGGGGGGGGCTGGGGGAGACCCAGTACTTC.

The chain's CDR3 is CASSPTGPSTEAFF. The CDR3 DNA is TGTGCCAGCAGCCCTACAGGGCCTTCCACTGAAGCTTTCTTT. V gene TRBV7-9 combines with J gene TRBJ1-1, with D perhaps matching TRBD1 (6 bases). The CDR3 extends over 14 amino acids. The V end lost 5 bases, the J end lost 4 bases, and 14 bases lay between the germline ends. CDR1 is SEHNR and CDR2 is FQNEAQ in the germline V gene (reference sequence).

The chain carries TRBV13 and TRBJ2-5; tentatively, D is TRBD2 (7 bases). Germline V gene lookup returns CDR1 PRHDT and CDR2 FYEKMQ (reference sequence). The CDR3 consists of 16 residues. V lost 1 base and J 1 base, leaving 13 bases between the germline ends. CDR3 residues: CASSLERRGPQETQYF. CDR3 in DNA: TGTGCCAGCAGCTTAGAGCGGCGGGGGCCCCAAGAGACCCAGTACTTC.

V gene TRBV19 combines with J gene TRBJ1-2, with a tentative D call TRBD1 (6 bases). V shed 4 bases and J shed 6 bases, with 18 bases lying between them. Germline CDR1 is LNHDA and CDR2 is SQIVND (reference sequence). The CDR3 has 15 amino acids. This CDR3 is CASSNFNRDVDGYTF. The DNA of the CDR3 is TGTGCCAGTAGTAACTTCAACAGGGATGTCGATGGCTACACCTTC.

The chain employs TRBV14 and TRBJ1-2; D is unclear. Trimming removed 4 bases from V and 8 bases from J, with 14 bases in between. The CDR3 covers 13 residues. Per germline, CDR1 SGHDN and CDR2 FVKESK. The CDR3 DNA is TGTGCCAGCAGCCTCTTCGGCTTGCTCGGCTACACCTTC. Translation: CASSLFGLLGYTF.

The rearrangement uses TRBV6-1 and TRBJ2-5, with D tentatively TRBD2 (6 bases). The V gene's germline CDR1 is MNHNS and CDR2 SASEGT. The CDR3 is made up of 17 amino acids. The V gene lost 4 bases and the J gene lost 5 bases, with 23 bases spanning the gap. Here the CDR3 reads CASSARDSTIRSETQYF. The CDR3 DNA reads TGTGCCAGCAGTGCGCGGGACTCTACGATACGATCGGAGACCCAGTACTTC.

V is TRBV30 and J is TRBJ2-1; weak D call: TRBD2 (7 bases). The CDR3 totals 13 residues. V dropped 4 bases and J dropped 9 bases, with 16 bases sitting between them. Germline assignment: CDR1 GTSNPN and CDR2 SVGIG (reference sequence). The CDR3 is CAWNSRGGGEQFF. As DNA, the CDR3 is TGTGCCTGGAACTCAAGGGGGGGAGGTGAGCAGTTCTTC.

The V and J genes are TRBV7-2 and TRBJ1-2, with a tentative D call TRBD1 (5 bases). Germline CDR1 and CDR2: SGHTA and FQGNSA. The CDR3 contains 13 residues. V lost 2 bases and J lost 4, with 8 bases in between. The CDR3 spells CASSLMGGYGYTF. The CDR3 DNA follows: TGTGCCAGCAGCTTAATGGGGGGCTATGGCTACACCTTC. Based on the CDR3 plus reference TRBV7-2 and TRBJ1-2, the full variable domain is GAGVSQSPSNKVTEKGKDVELRCDPISGHTALYWYRQSLGQGLEFLIYFQGNSAPDKSGLPSDRFSAERTGGSVSTLTIQRTQQEDSAVYLCASSLMGGYGYTFGSGTRLTVV.

V is TRBV15 and J is TRBJ2-2; D not resolved. This CDR3 contains 15 residues. V was pared by 0 bases and J by 1 base, with 6 bases between. Germline CDR1 LNHNV, CDR2 YYDKDF (reference sequence). CDR3 loop: CATSRDDRNTGELFF. CDR3 coding DNA: TGTGCCACCAGCAGAGATGATCGGAACACCGGGGAGCTGTTTTTT.

The chain combines TRBV5-6 with TRBJ1-2; D is possibly TRBD1 (5 bases). The V and J ends lost 1 base and 3 bases respectively, with 13 bases between them. Germline CDR1 is SGHDT and CDR2 is YYEEEE. The CDR3 runs to 15 residues. The CDR3 spells CASSLRGARDYGYTF. Here the CDR3 DNA reads TGTGCCAGCAGCTTGAGAGGGGCGCGGGACTATGGCTACACCTTC.

This clone was picked up one time. The chain links TRBV5-6 to TRBJ2-1, with a possible D match to TRBD2 (5 bases). Per germline, CDR1 SGHDT and CDR2 YYEEEE. V lost 7 bases to trimming and J lost 8 bases, with 13 bases between them. The CDR3 length is 12 residues. The CDR3 region has the DNA TGTGCCAGCGGTTTCTATAGCGATGAGCAGTTCTTC. Translated, it gives CASGFYSDEQFF.

The J gene is TRBJ2-1, the V gene TRBV5-1; 9 bases fit TRBD2. Germline V CDR1 and CDR2: SGHRS, YFSETQ. Germline trimming cut 0 bases from V and 3 bases from J; bases unmatched to any gene: 19. The CDR3 totals 21 residues. CDR3 residues: CASSLVGSLAGDLIVYNEQFF. The CDR3 DNA reads TGCGCCAGCAGCTTGGTGGGGAGTTTAGCGGGAGATCTAATAGTCTACAATGAGCAGTTCTTC.

CDR3 in DNA: TGTGCCAGCAGTCCACTGGCAGGGGGCAACACTGAAGCTTTCTTT. It encodes CASSPLAGGNTEAFF. This chain uses TRBV28 with TRBJ1-1, with 8 bases aligning to TRBD1. The CDR3 runs to 15 residues. Germline CDR1 MDHEN, CDR2 SYDVKM. V lost 5 bases and J lost 2; bases outside the gene matches: 7.

The chain carries TRBV19 and TRBJ1-1; TRBD1 agrees at 10 bases. J lost 1 base, V lost 4 bases, and 6 bases had no gene match. This CDR3 has 16 amino acids. Germline loops: CDR1 LNHDA, CDR2 SQIVND (reference sequence). In nucleotides, the CDR3 is TGTGCCAGTAGTACGCCCGGGACAGGGGCGAACACTGAAGCTTTCTTT. Translation gives CASSTPGTGANTEAFF.

The chain combines TRBV19 with TRBJ2-1, with 8 bases matching TRBD1. The CDR3 has 16 residues. V gave up 5 bases and J gave up 2 bases; unmatched junction bases: 8. CDR1 and CDR2 (germline): LNHDA, SQIVND (reference sequence). This CDR3 is CASSPRTGPTYNEQFF. DNA for the CDR3: TGTGCCAGTAGTCCCCGGACAGGGCCCACCTACAATGAGCAGTTCTTC.

The V gene is TRBV6-6, the J gene TRBJ1-2, with D hard to call. The CDR3 consists of 14 residues. From germline, CDR1 is MNHNY and CDR2 SVGAGI (reference sequence). V was clipped by 5 bases and J by 4 bases, with 14 bases between them. CDR3 loop: CASSQLPFFYGYTF. DNA for the CDR3: TGTGCCAGCAGTCAATTGCCTTTTTTCTATGGCTACACCTTC.

This chain links TRBV7-7 with TRBJ2-7; TRBD1 matches 11 bases. Per germline, CDR1 SSHAT and CDR2 FNYEAQ (reference sequence). This CDR3 is built from 15 residues. V lost 5 bases and J lost 3; bases outside the gene matches: 6. Here the CDR3 DNA reads TGTGCCAGCAGCCCAGGACAGGGGGCCTTCTACGAGCAGTACTTC. It is translated as CASSPGQGAFYEQYF.

The chain is built from TRBV5-5 and TRBJ1-2; 7 bases line up with TRBD1. The CDR3 is 13 amino acids. CDR1 and CDR2 from the germline V gene are SGHKS and YYEKEE (reference sequence). Trimming took 5 bases from V and 3 from J; bases not matched to a gene: 4. The CDR3 DNA follows: TGTGCCAGCAGACTCCAGGGGGACTATGGCTACACCTTC. This gives the protein CASRLQGDYGYTF.

The genes are TRBV6-1 and TRBJ2-7; D is unclear. There are 13 residues in the CDR3. V was cut by 4 bases and J by 0 bases, with 7 bases left in between. Looked up from germline, CDR1 is MNHNS and CDR2 is SASEGT. CDR3 in amino acids: CASSVMSSYEQYF. CDR3 DNA: TGTGCCAGCAGTGTAATGAGCTCCTACGAGCAGTACTTC.

The V call is TRBV9, the J call TRBJ2-3, with D hard to call. Per germline, CDR1 SGDLS and CDR2 YYNGEE. V was clipped by 0 bases and J by 4 bases, with 15 bases between them. The CDR3 sequence is 16 residues long. The CDR3 protein is CASSVAAVGKPDTQYF. The DNA of the CDR3 is TGTGCCAGCAGCGTAGCTGCGGTAGGGAAGCCAGATACGCAGTATTTT. Complete variable domain (other parts from reference TRBV9 and TRBJ2-3): DSGVTQTPKHLITATGQRVTLRCSPRSGDLSVYWYQQSLDQGLQFLIQYYNGEERAKGNILERFSAQQFPDLHSELNLSSLELGDSALYFCASSVAAVGKPDTQYFGPGTRLTVL.

CDR3 residues: CASSLPGSGYEQYF. The CDR3 region has the DNA TGTGCCAGCAGTTTGCCCGGGAGTGGGTACGAGCAGTACTTC. This chain links TRBV28 with TRBJ2-7, with D possibly matching TRBD2 (6 bases). The CDR3 has 14 residues. The V and J ends lost 3 bases and 4 bases respectively, with 13 bases between them. Germline CDR1 MDHEN, CDR2 SYDVKM.

The chain is built from TRBV27 and TRBJ2-7, with TRBD1 matching over 7 bases. CDR1 and CDR2 from the germline V gene are MNHEY and SMNVEV (reference sequence). V lost 7 bases and J lost 2; bases outside the gene matches: 8. The CDR3 sequence is 14 residues long. CDR3 sequence (DNA): TGTGCCAGCACTATAACGACAGGGCCCTACGAGCAGTACTTC. Translation gives CASTITTGPYEQYF.

This clone has a handful of counts. In DNA form, the CDR3 reads TGTGCCAGCAGCCTCACGGGGGGGCCGGACCGGATGCCCCAGCATTTT. Translated, it gives CASSLTGGPDRMPQHF. This rearrangement joins TRBV21-1 to TRBJ1-5. TRBV21-1 is listed as a pseudogene. CDR3 length: 16 residues.